This entry features one T cell receptor beta chain sequence. The antigen is undetermined. The conserved phenylalanine or tryptophan normally closing the CDR3 is absent here, so this likely arose from a read error. Germline V lookup: CDR1 SGHTA, CDR2 FQGTGA. CDR3 length: 13 residues. Trimming pared 4 bases from V and 6 bases from J, leaving 10 bases between. A single record per CDR3 protein comes from TCRdb applying MiXCR to the 5' RACE reads. The sample lists 6,000 or so distinct CDR3 sequences, 30% to 35% occurring once. Study results and limitations: Tumor memory CD4+ T cell TCR gene usage clustered with blood and lymph node memory CD4+ cells and lymph node naive CD4+ cells.

The chain uses TRBV7-3 and TRBJ2-1; D ambiguous. This TCR was recovered from a female donor with breast cancer. Sequencing input: memory CD4+ T cells sorted from a lymph node. The subset here: memory CD4+ T cells, CD4+CD45RO+CD25-. The CDR3 DNA reads TGTGCCAGCAGCTCCGCAGGTGCCAATGAGCAGTTCTGC. This codes for CASSSAGANEQFC.